This TCR beta chain came from a study of blood T cell repertoires in COVID-19. Study background: Italy, Spain and the United States were the sources of the convalescent and acute COVID-19 samples.

CDR3 length equals 15 residues. CDR1 is SEHNR, CDR2 FQNEAQ, per germline (reference sequence). The V segment lost 7 bases and the J segment 6 bases; nucleotides outside the gene matches: 10. Source study methods: Estimated nucleated cell counts came from reference gene primer amplification. TCRdb keeps only in-frame clones here, not all; method: immunoSEQ multiplex PCR. The D gene and trimming were derived from the DNA, and the V and J assignments and clone size from that table. Altogether about 210,000 clones are present, 80% to 90% being singletons, with the ten largest covering roughly 10%. The TCR sequence derives from a man aged 50 to 59 with active or convalescent COVID-19. The chain recombines TRBV7-9 with TRBJ2-7, with 12 bases aligning to TRBD2. Material for sequencing was peripheral blood. The CDR3 DNA is TGTGCCAGCAACTCGGGACTAGCGGGCGCTTTCGAGCAGTACTTC. Protein product: CASNSGLAGAFEQYF.